This entry lists 18 T cell receptor beta chains sequenced from one sample in a study of T cell repertoires in cytomegalovirus infection. MiXCR was run by TCRdb on the reads, yielding one entry per CDR3 protein. The data show some 450,000 distinct CDR3 sequences, 30% to 40% seen once. Input material: PBMCs. These receptors all stem from a human donor in good health (CMV status not recorded). Some clones in this sample may be carry-over from other donors' samples.

The rearrangement joins TRBV19 to TRBJ1-5, with D perhaps TRBD1 (5 bases). The V end lost 3 bases, the J end lost 1 base, and 13 bases lay between the germline ends. The CDR3 covers 16 residues. Germline V lookup: CDR1 LNHDA, CDR2 SQIVND (reference sequence). The CDR3 DNA is TGTGCCAGTAGTATTCAGGCCGGGGGGAGCAATCAGCCCCAGCATTTT. Encoded protein: CASSIQAGGSNQPQHF.

The CDR3 nucleotides are TGTGCCAGCACCGTGGGCCTAGGGGCCTATGGCTACACCTTC. Its protein is CASTVGLGAYGYTF. The genes are TRBV5-6 and TRBJ1-2; a weak D match, TRBD1 (5 bases). The V end lost 6 bases, the J end lost 4 bases, and 16 bases lay between the germline ends. This CDR3 contains 14 residues. CDR1 and CDR2 from the germline V gene are SGHDT and YYEEEE.

Concerning this clonotype itself: An end of the junction does not agree with germline; a read error may underlie this. The CDR3 nucleotides are TGTGCCAGCAGTTTCTACGGACCAGACTATGTCTACACCTTC. Protein product: CASSFYGPDYVYTF. The chain uses TRBV28 and TRBJ1-2, with D unresolved. From germline, CDR1 is MDHEN and CDR2 SYDVKM. The CDR3 is made up of 14 amino acids.

The chain couples TRBV5-4 to TRBJ1-2; perhaps TRBD1 as D (6 bases). There are 16 residues in the CDR3. Trimming removed 0 bases at V and 0 bases at J, with 12 bases between. Germline CDR1 and CDR2: SGHNT and YYREEE (reference sequence). This CDR3 is CASSLAYRETNYGYTF. In nucleotides, the CDR3 is TGTGCCAGCAGCTTGGCCTACAGGGAAACTAACTATGGCTACACCTTC.

V gene TRBV11-2 combines with J gene TRBJ2-3; 8 bases line up with TRBD2. V lost 0 bases, J lost 6 bases, and 8 bases stayed unmatched. CDR1 and CDR2 (germline): SGHAT, FQNNGV. This CDR3 contains 16 residues. The CDR3 DNA reads TGTGCCAGCAGCTTAGACGGGACTAGAAGTCCGGATACGCAGTATTTT. Protein product: CASSLDGTRSPDTQYF.

This clonotype has a handful of counts. V usage is TRBV10-2 and J usage is TRBJ2-2; 8 bases are shared with TRBD1. The V segment lost 6 bases and the J segment 6 bases; nucleotides outside the gene matches: 9. Per the germline V gene, CDR1 is WSHSY and CDR2 is SAAADI. CDR3 size: 15 residues. The CDR3 sequence is CASRKTGGRAGELFF. CDR3 DNA sequence: TGCGCCAGCAGAAAAACAGGGGGAAGGGCCGGGGAGCTGTTTTTT.

This clonotype was recorded at least ten times. V gene TRBV7-2 combines with J gene TRBJ2-5, with D possibly being TRBD1 (5 bases). The CDR3 contains 14 residues. Germline V gene data show CDR1 as SGHTA and CDR2 as FQGNSA. Trimming left V 1 base short and J 4 bases short, with 10 bases between. The CDR3 protein is CASSLGDRGETQYF. The CDR3, as DNA: TGTGCCAGCAGCTTAGGAGACAGAGGAGAGACCCAGTACTTC.

This clonotype was counted between two and nine times. At one end the junction does not follow the germline gene, possibly because of a read error. The V and J genes are TRBV7-7 and TRBJ2-3, with D unresolved. This CDR3 spans 13 amino acids. Germline values: CDR1 SSHAT, CDR2 FNYEAQ (reference sequence). CDR3 protein: CASSSQVTDTQYF. The DNA of the CDR3 is TGTGCTAGCAGCTCCCAGGTCACAGATACGCAGTATTTT.

This clonotype was found a few times. The CDR3 here is CASSSGRLNTEAFF. The CDR3 DNA sequence: TGTGCCAGCAGCTCGGGACGGCTGAACACTGAAGCTTTCTTT. V and J are TRBV11-2 and TRBJ1-1; tentatively, D is TRBD1 (5 bases). Deletions cut 4 bases from V and 0 bases from J, with 9 bases between. Germline CDR1 is SGHAT and CDR2 is FQNNGV. The CDR3 runs to 14 residues.

The chain joins TRBV4-1 to TRBJ1-5; D unresolved. Germline V gene sequence: CDR1 MGHRA, CDR2 YSYEKL. Trimming left V 2 bases short and J 5 bases short, with 16 bases between. The CDR3 loop spans 16 amino acids. CDR3 sequence: CASSQPSRSTYQPQHF. The CDR3 DNA sequence: TGCGCCAGCAGCCAACCCAGCCGGAGTACCTATCAGCCCCAGCATTTT.

On this clonotype: No conserved phenylalanine or tryptophan is present at the end of the CDR3, so a read error is the likely explanation. This chain joins TRBV28 and TRBJ2-7, with 8 bases aligning to TRBD1. The CDR3 extends over 14 amino acids. CDR1 and CDR2 (germline): MDHEN, SYDVKM. CDR3 nucleotides: TGTGCCAGCAGTTTCGGACAGGGTGGCTACGATCAGTACTTA. Residues: CASSFGQGGYDQYL.

Ten or more counts support this clonotype. This chain joins TRBV7-8 and TRBJ2-7; a possible D gene is TRBD1 (6 bases). V was shortened by 1 base and J by 0 bases, with 10 bases between the two germline ends. This CDR3 has 15 amino acids. Germline lookup yields CDR1 SGHVS and CDR2 FQNEAQ. CDR3 coding DNA: TGTGCCAGCAGCTTAGAGAGGGGGAGCTCCTACGAGCAGTACTTC. Protein product: CASSLERGSSYEQYF.

In its sample, this clonotype was seen a few times. The chain links TRBV12-3 or TRBV12-4 to TRBJ2-1, with 8 nucleotides matching TRBD2. V was clipped by 4 bases and J by 10 bases; unmatched bases: 21. The CDR3 sequence is 18 residues long. This CDR3 is CASSSRGAGLGDFSEQFF. CDR3 bases: TGTGCCAGCAGTTCTAGGGGGGCGGGACTAGGAGACTTCAGCGAGCAGTTCTTC.

The chain recombines TRBV13 with TRBJ2-2; D ambiguous. This CDR3 is built from 15 residues. Germline CDR1 PRHDT, CDR2 FYEKMQ (reference sequence). Trimming shortened V by 0 bases and J by 4 bases, and 9 bases separated the two germline ends. Written as DNA, the CDR3 is TGTGCCAGCAGCTTAGGGCACATACCCACCGGGGAGCTGTTTTTT. Its translation: CASSLGHIPTGELFF.

This clonotype was counted a few times. This rearrangement joins TRBV5-1 to TRBJ1-1; 8 bases fit TRBD1. CDR3 length: 16 residues. The J segment lost 0 bases and the V segment lost 4 bases, leaving 8 bases of the junction unmatched. Germline V gene lookup returns CDR1 SGHRS and CDR2 YFSETQ. The CDR3 here is CASSGNRGALNTEAFF. In DNA form, the CDR3 reads TGCGCCAGCAGCGGAAACAGGGGGGCTCTGAACACTGAAGCTTTCTTT.

The DNA of the CDR3 is TGCGCCAGCAGTATTGTAACCACCGGGGAGCTGTTTTTT. It specifies CASSIVTTGELFF. This chain links TRBV10-2 with TRBJ2-2; no clear D gene. Trimming took off 5 bases at V and 4 bases at J, with 8 bases between the two ends. The CDR3 spans 13 residues. Germline values: CDR1 WSHSY, CDR2 SAAADI.

The J gene is TRBJ2-2, the V gene TRBV29-1; TRBD1 might be the D (6 bases). Germline V gives CDR1 SQVTM, CDR2 ANQGSEA. CDR3 length: 17 amino acids. The CDR3 DNA follows: TGCAGACTTGTCCCACGGGTGGACAGTCAAAACACCGGGGAGCTGTTTTTT. Residues: CRLVPRVDSQNTGELFF.

About this clonotype itself: Just one base apart from a much larger clone, this may be a read error. Lacking the conserved final phenylalanine or tryptophan, this CDR3 likely reflects a read error. This chain connects TRBV19 to TRBJ2-1, with D perhaps being TRBD1 or TRBD2 (6 bases each). The CDR3 extends over 17 amino acids. The germline CDR1 and CDR2 sequences are LNHDA and SQIVND (reference sequence). The V and J ends lost 1 base and 0 bases respectively, with 13 bases between them. CDR3 DNA sequence: TGTGCCAGTAGTATAGCGGGGGCCCTAATCTCCTACAATGAGCAGTTCTTA. This gives the protein CASSIAGALISYNEQFL.